These 25 T cell receptor beta chains originate from one sample sequenced in a study of blood T cell repertoires in COVID-19. Data came from immunoSEQ multiplex PCR; TCRdb stores just in-frame clones and leaves some out. Of under 70,000 clones listed, around 87% are singletons. The sample taken for sequencing was peripheral blood. The source is a woman aged 18-35 years with acute or convalescent COVID-19.

The chain couples TRBV2 to TRBJ1-2, with 7 nucleotides matching TRBD1. This CDR3 is built from 14 residues. J lost 0 bases, V lost 9 bases, and 7 bases had no gene match. The V gene's germline CDR1 is SNHLY and CDR2 FYNNEI. In nucleotides, the CDR3 is TGTGCCAGTACACAGGGGAGAACTAACTATGGCTACACCTTC. Its protein is CASTQGRTNYGYTF.

The rearrangement joins TRBV27 to TRBJ1-2; the D is unclear. V was trimmed by 5 bases and J by 5 bases, leaving 9 bases between them. The germline V gene has CDR1 MNHEY and CDR2 SMNVEV (reference sequence). The CDR3 has 12 residues. Here the CDR3 reads CASSSSGYGYTF. The CDR3, as DNA: TGTGCCAGCAGTAGTTCCGGTTATGGCTACACCTTC.

This chain joins TRBV9 and TRBJ2-1; D possibly corresponds to TRBD1 (5 bases). With 3 bases removed from V and 4 bases from J, the gap between germline ends came to 17 bases. The CDR3 loop spans 16 amino acids. CDR1 SGDLS and CDR2 YYNGEE come from the germline V gene. CDR3 sequence: CASSGGGRPGYNEQFF. DNA of the CDR3: TGTGCCAGCAGCGGGGGCGGTCGACCCGGGTACAATGAGCAGTTCTTC.

This clone was seen just once. This chain uses TRBV4-1 with TRBJ2-5, with no clear D. In germline, CDR1 is MGHRA, CDR2 YSYEKL. The CDR3 totals 14 residues. V was pared by 1 base and J by 2 bases, with 8 bases between. In nucleotides, the CDR3 is TGCGCCAGCAGCCAAGTGGTGGAGCAAGAGACCCAGTACTTC. Protein: CASSQVVEQETQYF.

This clone came up a few times. This rearrangement joins TRBV6-5 to TRBJ1-1; TRBD1 might be the D (5 bases). The length of the CDR3 is 13 residues. In germline, CDR1 is MNHEY, CDR2 SVGAGI. V was pared by 0 bases and J by 4 bases, with 6 bases between. CDR3 residues: CASSYSDSTEAFF. In DNA, the CDR3 is TGTGCCAGCAGTTACTCCGACAGCACTGAAGCTTTCTTT.

V is TRBV2 and J is TRBJ2-1; 7 bases agree with TRBD1. The CDR3 runs 15 residues. The germline CDR1 and CDR2 sequences are SNHLY and FYNNEI. Trimming cost V 6 bases and J 0 bases; bases outside gene matches: 5. The CDR3 bases are TGTGCCAGCAGCGTGGACAGGAGCTCCTACAATGAGCAGTTCTTC. It is translated as CASSVDRSSYNEQFF.

J is TRBJ1-4 and V is TRBV25-1; D is perhaps TRBD1 (5 bases). The CDR3 length is 16 residues. In germline, CDR1 is MGHDK, CDR2 SYGVNS. V was trimmed by 3 bases and J by 7 bases, leaving 18 bases between them. CDR3 nucleotide sequence: TGTGCCAGCAGTGAGATAAAGGGGTTCTCTGGTGAAAAACTGTTTTTT. It yields the protein CASSEIKGFSGEKLFF.

This chain joins TRBV7-8 and TRBJ1-5; 7 positions match TRBD1. The CDR3 is 19 amino acids. The ends lost 2 bases at V and 4 bases at J; junction bases unmatched: 17. Germline CDR1 SGHVS, CDR2 FQNEAQ. The CDR3 DNA follows: TGTGCCAGCAGCTTACGGGCTTCACCATTAGGGGGCGCGAATCAGCCCCAGCATTTT. Translated, it gives CASSLRASPLGGANQPQHF.

V is TRBV7-2 and J is TRBJ1-3; D is ambiguous. The V end was cut by 6 bases, the J end by 0 bases, with 6 bases between. CDR1 is SGHTA, CDR2 FQGNSA, per germline. The CDR3 length is 13 residues. The CDR3 loop reads CASRQHSGNTIYF. The CDR3 region has the DNA TGTGCCAGCAGGCAACACTCTGGAAACACCATATATTTT.

The count of this clone is one. This chain links TRBV3-1 (or the pseudogene TRBV3-2) with TRBJ2-2; D not resolved. The CDR3 runs to 11 residues. The germline gives CDR1 LGHDT, CDR2 YNNKEL (reference sequence). Trimming removed 1 base from V and 8 bases from J, with 2 bases in between. The CDR3 protein is CASSQAGELFF. The CDR3, as DNA: TGTGCCAGCAGCCAAGCGGGGGAGCTGTTTTTT.

The chain recombines TRBV20-1 with TRBJ2-7, with D maybe TRBD1 (6 bases). V was trimmed by 7 bases and J by 5 bases, leaving 12 bases between them. The germline CDR1 and CDR2 sequences are DFQATT and SNEGSKA (reference sequence). CDR3 size: 11 residues. The chain's CDR3 is CSGVRGHEQYF. In DNA, the CDR3 is TGCAGTGGGGTCAGGGGCCACGAGCAGTACTTC.

This clone has only a few counts. This chain joins TRBV5-1 and TRBJ2-5; 11 bases are a match to TRBD2. From germline, CDR1 is SGHRS and CDR2 YFSETQ. With V trimmed by 2 bases and J by 2 bases, 5 bases remained unmatched. CDR3 length: 16 amino acids. CDR3 in DNA: TGCGCCAGCAGCTTAACTAGCGGGGGCACTCAAGAGACCCAGTACTTC. It is translated as CASSLTSGGTQETQYF.

The rearrangement uses TRBV6-5 and TRBJ2-1, with TRBD2 matching 7 bases. The CDR3 is 15 residues long. With 1 base clipped from V and 10 bases from J, the junction kept 10 bases outside the gene matches. The germline V gene encodes CDR1 MNHEY and CDR2 SVGAGI. The CDR3 sequence is CASSYYTLSREEQFF. CDR3 nucleotide sequence: TGTGCCAGCAGTTACTACACCCTCTCGCGGGAGGAGCAGTTCTTC.

The chain uses TRBV11-2 and TRBJ2-1; D is uncertain. V was clipped by 7 bases and J by 0 bases, with 10 bases between them. The CDR3 totals 14 residues. Germline V gene data show CDR1 as SGHAT and CDR2 as FQNNGV. The CDR3 DNA reads TGTGCCAGCACTACTCCGAGCTCCTACAATGAGCAGTTCTTC. This encodes CASTTPSSYNEQFF.

The rearrangement links TRBV5-1 to TRBJ1-2; D uncertain. The germline V gene encodes CDR1 SGHRS and CDR2 YFSETQ. Trimming cost V 2 bases and J 3 bases, with 8 bases left between them. The CDR3 is made up of 13 amino acids. The CDR3 nucleotides read TGCGCCAGCAGCTTAGACGGGTACTATGGCTACACCTTC. Encoded protein: CASSLDGYYGYTF.

This clone was detected only once. This rearrangement joins TRBV5-5 to TRBJ1-4, with 7 bases aligning to TRBD1. The CDR3 spans 16 residues. V lost 4 bases and J lost 7; bases outside the gene matches: 13. Per the germline V gene, CDR1 is SGHKS and CDR2 is YYEKEE (reference sequence). The CDR3 spells CASSHVRDRGSEKLFF. The CDR3 nucleotides are TGTGCCAGCAGCCACGTCCGGGACAGAGGGTCTGAAAAACTGTTTTTT.

This clone was found once. This chain joins TRBV10-3 and TRBJ2-1; 7 bases match TRBD2. Germline lookup yields CDR1 ENHRY and CDR2 SYGVKD. There are 16 residues in the CDR3. Losses at the gene ends were 6 bases for V and 9 bases for J; bases not matched to a gene: 17. CDR3 sequence: CAISDISRGGSFEQFF. The CDR3 DNA follows: TGTGCCATCAGCGATATTTCCCGCGGCGGGAGTTTTGAGCAGTTCTTC.

The gene calls are TRBV3-1 (or the pseudogene TRBV3-2) and TRBJ1-1; D remains unclear. Germline-derived CDR1 and CDR2 are LGHDT and YNNKEL (reference sequence). Trimming removed 8 bases at V and 6 bases at J, with 16 bases between. CDR3 length: 13 residues. CDR3 DNA sequence: TGTGCCAGCCGTAGCCTCTACGGCGCTGAAGCTTTCTTT. Its protein is CASRSLYGAEAFF.

Only one count was recorded for this clone. The chain uses TRBV6-5 and TRBJ2-7, with TRBD2 identical over 11 bases. CDR1 is MNHEY, CDR2 SVGAGI, per germline. J was trimmed by 3 bases and V by 2 bases; bases with no gene match: 6. The CDR3 runs to 16 residues. The CDR3, as DNA: TGTGCCAGCAGTTACCGCGCCACTAGCGGGAGCTACGAGCAGTACTTC. Amino acids: CASSYRATSGSYEQYF.

V is TRBV2 and J is TRBJ2-1; TRBD2 aligns across 7 bases. The CDR3 is 15 amino acids. The germline gives CDR1 SNHLY, CDR2 FYNNEI. V lost 4 bases to trimming and J lost 2 bases; unmatched junction nucleotides: 5. CDR3 region: CASSVLAGAYNEQFF. CDR3 bases: TGTGCCAGCAGTGTTTTGGCGGGGGCCTACAATGAGCAGTTCTTC.

The chain combines TRBV6-4 with TRBJ2-1; possible D gene TRBD2, 7 bases. Germline V lookup: CDR1 MRHNA, CDR2 SNTAGT. CDR3 length: 16 amino acids. The V and J ends lost 3 bases and 6 bases respectively, with 18 bases between them. CDR3 nucleotide sequence: TGTGCCAGCAGTGAAGTTAGTGGGGGGGGCCCCAATGAGCAGTTCTTC. Amino acid sequence: CASSEVSGGGPNEQFF.

The table lists this clone with a few counts. CDR3 region: CASSPSSSKYRDTEAFF. The CDR3 nucleotides are TGCGCCAGCAGCCCCTCATCATCTAAATACAGGGACACTGAAGCTTTCTTT. The chain has TRBV4-1 and TRBJ1-1; TRBD1 is a possible D gene (6 bases). Per the germline V gene, CDR1 is MGHRA and CDR2 is YSYEKL. Between the trimmed V and J ends, which lost 4 bases and 3 bases, there was a span of 21 bases. The CDR3 consists of 17 residues.

The chain carries TRBV27 and TRBJ2-6, with TRBD1 as a possible D gene (5 bases). This CDR3 is built from 15 residues. From germline, CDR1 is MNHEY and CDR2 SMNVEV (reference sequence). V was pared by 6 bases and J by 0 bases, with 9 bases between. The CDR3 reads CASRLTVSGANVLTF. The CDR3 bases are TGTGCCAGCAGACTGACAGTCTCTGGGGCCAACGTCCTGACTTTC.

The CDR3 sequence is CASSMSNEQFF. In DNA form, the CDR3 reads TGCGCCAGCAGCATGAGTAATGAGCAGTTCTTC. The V call is TRBV5-1, the J call TRBJ2-1; D is uncertain. CDR3 length equals 11 residues. Germline CDR1 reads SGHRS; CDR2 reads YFSETQ. V was trimmed by 4 bases and J by 7 bases, leaving 6 bases between them.

The rearrangement uses TRBV12-3 or TRBV12-4 and TRBJ1-1; 7 bases are shared with TRBD1. V dropped 6 bases and J dropped 4; count of bases not matched to a gene: 5. CDR3 length equals 13 residues. As DNA, the CDR3 is TGTGCCAGCAGGCCCAGGGGGACCACTGAAGCTTTCTTT. It translates to CASRPRGTTEAFF.